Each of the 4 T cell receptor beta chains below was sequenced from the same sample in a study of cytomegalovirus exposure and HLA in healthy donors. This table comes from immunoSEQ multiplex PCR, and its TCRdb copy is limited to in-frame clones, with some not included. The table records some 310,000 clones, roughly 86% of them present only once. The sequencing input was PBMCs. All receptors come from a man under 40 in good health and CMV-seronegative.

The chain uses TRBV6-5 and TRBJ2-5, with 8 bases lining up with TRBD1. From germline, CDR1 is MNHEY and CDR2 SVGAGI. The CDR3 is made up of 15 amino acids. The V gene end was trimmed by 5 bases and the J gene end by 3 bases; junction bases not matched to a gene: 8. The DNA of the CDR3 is TGTGCCAGCAGTCCACCGACAGGGGAAGAAGAGACCCAGTACTTC. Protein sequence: CASSPPTGEEETQYF.

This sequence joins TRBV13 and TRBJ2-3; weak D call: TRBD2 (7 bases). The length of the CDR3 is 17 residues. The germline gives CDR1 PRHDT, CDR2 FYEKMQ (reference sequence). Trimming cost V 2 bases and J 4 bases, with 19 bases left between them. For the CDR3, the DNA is TGTGCCAGCAGCTTACACTCGGGGGGCCCTTTCGCAGATACGCAGTATTTT. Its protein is CASSLHSGGPFADTQYF.

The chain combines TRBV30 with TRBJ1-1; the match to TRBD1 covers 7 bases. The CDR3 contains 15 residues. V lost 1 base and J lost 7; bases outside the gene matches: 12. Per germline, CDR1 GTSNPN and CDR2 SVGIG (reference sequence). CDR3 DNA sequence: TGTGCCTGGAGTGCTTGGACAGGCCAGTTGGGTGAAGCTTTCTTT. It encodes CAWSAWTGQLGEAFF.

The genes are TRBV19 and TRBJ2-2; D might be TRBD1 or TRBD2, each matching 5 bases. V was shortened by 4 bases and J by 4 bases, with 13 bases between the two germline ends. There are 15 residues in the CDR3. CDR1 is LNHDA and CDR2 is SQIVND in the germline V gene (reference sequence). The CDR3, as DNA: TGTGCCAGTAGTACAGAGGGGCCGGGCACCGGGGAGCTGTTTTTT. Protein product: CASSTEGPGTGELFF.